This T cell receptor beta chain was captured by sequencing in a study of cytomegalovirus exposure and HLA in healthy donors. Germline V gene data show CDR1 as SEHNR and CDR2 as FQNEAQ (reference sequence). The CDR3 consists of 17 residues. V lost 5 bases, J lost 7 bases, and 9 bases stayed unmatched. The PCR contained 60 Vbeta and 13 Jbeta primers. In the original workflow: There were about 86 million unique TCR beta chains by a later count, and approximately 11 million of them were shared. The repertoire was sequenced with immunoSEQ multiplex PCR; TCRdb's copy has only in-frame clones and lacks some. V and J calls plus clone size are reproduced from that table; the DNA served to infer D and trimming. The repertoire holds some 150,000 clones, approximately 80% seen once, with approximately 3.8% in the top ten. For this clone: Its antigen is not known.

Study-wide results and caveats: No immune exposure information besides CMV serostatus was available. Upon later analysis, TCR association rates were observed to vary by HLA locus, being highest for DRB1 and lowest for HLA-C. Within a later analysis, the majority of CMV-associated TCR beta chains appeared HLA-restricted.

The sequencing sample was made of PBMCs. The chain recombines TRBV7-9 with TRBJ2-1; TRBD2 agrees at 15 bases. This TCR was recovered from a male donor in good health and CMV-seronegative. The CDR3 DNA reads as TGTGCCAGCAGCCCAAGGACTAGCGGGAGGGCCATTAATGAGCAGTTCTTC. Translated, it gives CASSPRTSGRAINEQFF. Filled out from reference TRBV7-9 and TRBJ2-1, the complete variable domain reads DTGVSQNPRHKITKRGQNVTFRCDPISEHNRLYWYRQTLGQGPEFLTYFQNEAQLEKSRLLSDRFSAERPKGSFSTLEIQRTEQGDSAMYLCASSPRTSGRAINEQFFGPGTRLTVL.